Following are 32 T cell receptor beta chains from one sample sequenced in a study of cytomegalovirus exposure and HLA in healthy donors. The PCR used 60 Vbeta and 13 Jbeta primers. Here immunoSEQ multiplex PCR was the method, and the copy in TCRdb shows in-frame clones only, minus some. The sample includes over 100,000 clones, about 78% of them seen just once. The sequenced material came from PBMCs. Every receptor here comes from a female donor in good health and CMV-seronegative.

CDR3 coding DNA: TGTGCCAGCAGCGTAGTAGCGGGACGCGCAGATACGCAGTATTTT. Encoded protein: CASSVVAGRADTQYF. The rearrangement links TRBV9 to TRBJ2-3, with 8 nucleotides matching TRBD2. The CDR3 has 15 amino acids. V was clipped by 0 bases and J by 4 bases; unmatched bases: 4. Germline lookup yields CDR1 SGDLS and CDR2 YYNGEE.

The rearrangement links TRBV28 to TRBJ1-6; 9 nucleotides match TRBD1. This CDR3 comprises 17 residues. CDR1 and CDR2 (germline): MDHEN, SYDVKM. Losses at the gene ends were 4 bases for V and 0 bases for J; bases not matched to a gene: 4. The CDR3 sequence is CASSSPGQGSYNSPLHF. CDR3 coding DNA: TGTGCCAGCAGTTCCCCGGGACAGGGCTCCTATAATTCACCCCTCCACTTT. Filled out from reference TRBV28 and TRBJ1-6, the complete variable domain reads DVKVTQSSRYLVKRTGEKVFLECVQDMDHENMFWYRQDPGLGLRLIYFSYDVKMKEKGDIPEGYSVSREKKERFSLILESASTNQTSMYLCASSSPGQGSYNSPLHFGNGTRLTVT.

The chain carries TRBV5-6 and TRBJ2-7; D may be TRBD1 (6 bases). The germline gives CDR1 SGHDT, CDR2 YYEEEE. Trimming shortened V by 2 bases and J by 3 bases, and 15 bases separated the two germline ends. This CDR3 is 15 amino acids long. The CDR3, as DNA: TGTGCCAGCAGCTTCTCCACAGGGCTGATCTACGAGCAGTACTTC. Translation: CASSFSTGLIYEQYF. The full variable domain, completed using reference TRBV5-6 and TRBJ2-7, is DAGVTQSPTHLIKTRGQQVTLRCSPKSGHDTVSWYQQALGQGPQFIFQYYEEEERQRGNFPDRFSGHQFPNYSSELNVNALLLGDSALYLCASSFSTGLIYEQYFGPGTRLTVT.

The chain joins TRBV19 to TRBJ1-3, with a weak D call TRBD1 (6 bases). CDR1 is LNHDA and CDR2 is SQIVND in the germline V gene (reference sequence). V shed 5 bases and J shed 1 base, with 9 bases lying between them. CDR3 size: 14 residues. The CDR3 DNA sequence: TGTGCCAGTAGTCGGACAGTGTCTGGAAACACCATATATTTT. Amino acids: CASSRTVSGNTIYF.

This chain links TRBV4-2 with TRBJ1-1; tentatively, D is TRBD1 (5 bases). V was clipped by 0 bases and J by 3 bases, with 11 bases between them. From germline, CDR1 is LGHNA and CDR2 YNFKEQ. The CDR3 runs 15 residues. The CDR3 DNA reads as TGTGCCAGCAGCCAAGATAGGGGATCGTACACTGAAGCTTTCTTT. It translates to CASSQDRGSYTEAFF.

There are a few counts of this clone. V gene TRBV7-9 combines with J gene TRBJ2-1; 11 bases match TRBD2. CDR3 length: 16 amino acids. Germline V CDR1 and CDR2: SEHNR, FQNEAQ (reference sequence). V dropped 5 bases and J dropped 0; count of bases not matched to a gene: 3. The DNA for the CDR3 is TGTGCCAGCAGCGAGGGACTAGCGGTCTCCTACAATGAGCAGTTCTTC. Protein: CASSEGLAVSYNEQFF.

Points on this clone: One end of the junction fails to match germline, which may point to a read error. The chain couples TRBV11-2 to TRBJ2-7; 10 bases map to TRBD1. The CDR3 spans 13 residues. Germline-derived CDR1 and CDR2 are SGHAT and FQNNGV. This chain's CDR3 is CASSSNRQGARNF. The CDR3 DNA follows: TGTGCCAGCAGCTCAAATCGACAGGGGGCAAGGAACTTC.

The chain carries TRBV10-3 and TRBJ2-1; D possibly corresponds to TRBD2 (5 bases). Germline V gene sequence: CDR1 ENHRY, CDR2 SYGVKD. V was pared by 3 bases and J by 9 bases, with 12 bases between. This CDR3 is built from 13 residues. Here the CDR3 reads CAISDNEGSEQFF. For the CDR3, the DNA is TGTGCCATCAGTGATAATGAGGGCAGTGAGCAGTTCTTC.

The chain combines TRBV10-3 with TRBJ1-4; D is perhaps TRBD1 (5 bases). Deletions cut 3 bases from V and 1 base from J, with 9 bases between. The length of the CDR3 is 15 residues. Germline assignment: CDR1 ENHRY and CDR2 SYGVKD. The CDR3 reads CAISDRAGTNEKLFF. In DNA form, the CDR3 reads TGTGCCATCAGTGACAGGGCTGGAACTAATGAAAAACTGTTTTTT.

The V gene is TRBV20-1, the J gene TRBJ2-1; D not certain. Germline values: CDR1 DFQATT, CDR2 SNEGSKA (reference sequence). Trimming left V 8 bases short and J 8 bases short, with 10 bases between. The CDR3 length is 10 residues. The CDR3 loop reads CSPEYHEQFF. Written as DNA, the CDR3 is TGCAGTCCGGAGTATCATGAGCAGTTCTTC.

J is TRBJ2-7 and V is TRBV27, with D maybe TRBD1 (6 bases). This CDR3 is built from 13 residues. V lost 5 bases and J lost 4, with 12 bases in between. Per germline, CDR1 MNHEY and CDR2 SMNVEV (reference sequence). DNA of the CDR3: TGTGCCAGCAGTCGGACAGTCGTATACGAGCAGTACTTC. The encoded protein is CASSRTVVYEQYF.

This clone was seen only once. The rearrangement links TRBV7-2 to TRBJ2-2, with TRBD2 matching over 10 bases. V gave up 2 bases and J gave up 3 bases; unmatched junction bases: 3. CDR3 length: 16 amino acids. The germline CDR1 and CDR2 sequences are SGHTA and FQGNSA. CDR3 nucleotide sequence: TGTGCCAGCAGCTTACCAGCGGGAGGGGACACCGGGGAGCTGTTTTTT. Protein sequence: CASSLPAGGDTGELFF. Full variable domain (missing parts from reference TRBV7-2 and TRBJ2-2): GAGVSQSPSNKVTEKGKDVELRCDPISGHTALYWYRQSLGQGLEFLIYFQGNSAPDKSGLPSDRFSAERTGGSVSTLTIQRTQQEDSAVYLCASSLPAGGDTGELFFGEGSRLTVL.

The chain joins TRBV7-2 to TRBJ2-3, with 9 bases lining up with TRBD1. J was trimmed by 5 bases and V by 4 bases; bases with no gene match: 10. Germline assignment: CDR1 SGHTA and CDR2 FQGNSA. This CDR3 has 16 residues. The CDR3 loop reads CASSSGTGRAGDTQYF. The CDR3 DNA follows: TGTGCCAGCAGCTCCGGGACAGGGAGAGCAGGAGATACGCAGTATTTT.

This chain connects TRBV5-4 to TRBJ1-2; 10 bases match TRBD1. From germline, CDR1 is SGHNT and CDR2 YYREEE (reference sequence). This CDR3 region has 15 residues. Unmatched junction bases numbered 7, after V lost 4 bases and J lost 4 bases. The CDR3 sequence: CASSLGQGRFYGYTF. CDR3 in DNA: TGTGCCAGCAGCCTGGGACAGGGGAGGTTCTATGGCTACACCTTC.

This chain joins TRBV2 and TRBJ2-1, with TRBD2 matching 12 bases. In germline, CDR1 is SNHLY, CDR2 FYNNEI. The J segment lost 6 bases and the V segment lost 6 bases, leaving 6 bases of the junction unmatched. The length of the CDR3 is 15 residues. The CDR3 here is CASRAGTSGSNEQFF. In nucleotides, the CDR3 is TGTGCCAGCAGAGCCGGGACTAGCGGGTCCAATGAGCAGTTCTTC.

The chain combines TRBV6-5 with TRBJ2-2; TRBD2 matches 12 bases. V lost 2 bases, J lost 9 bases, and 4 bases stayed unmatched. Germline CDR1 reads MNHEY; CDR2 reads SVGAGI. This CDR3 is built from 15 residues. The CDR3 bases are TGTGCCAGCAGTTACAGGACTAGCGGGATGCGGGAGCTGTTTTTT. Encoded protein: CASSYRTSGMRELFF.

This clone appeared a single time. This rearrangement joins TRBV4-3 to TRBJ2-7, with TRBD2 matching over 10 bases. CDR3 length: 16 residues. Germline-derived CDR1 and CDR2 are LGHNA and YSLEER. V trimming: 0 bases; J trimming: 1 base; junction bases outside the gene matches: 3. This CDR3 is CASSQEIAGGSYEQYF. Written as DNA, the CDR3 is TGCGCCAGCAGCCAAGAGATAGCGGGAGGTTCCTACGAGCAGTACTTC.

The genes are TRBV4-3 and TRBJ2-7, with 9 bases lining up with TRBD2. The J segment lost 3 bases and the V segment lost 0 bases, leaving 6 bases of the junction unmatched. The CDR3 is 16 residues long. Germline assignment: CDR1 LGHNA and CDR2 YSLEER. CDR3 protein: CASSQESGRTRYEQYF. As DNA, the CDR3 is TGCGCCAGCAGCCAAGAGAGCGGGAGGACACGCTACGAGCAGTACTTC.

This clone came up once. CDR3 sequence: CSVEGATRTDTQYF. CDR3 DNA sequence: TGCAGCGTTGAAGGAGCGACCCGCACAGATACGCAGTATTTT. This chain connects TRBV29-1 to TRBJ2-3; the D is unclear. Germline lookup yields CDR1 SQVTM and CDR2 ANQGSEA. V lost 1 base, J lost 1 base, and 9 bases lay in between. The CDR3 is made up of 14 amino acids.

The CDR3 is CASSPKGLAIKTQYF. The CDR3 nucleotides are TGTGCCAGCAGTCCCAAAGGACTAGCTATTAAGACCCAGTACTTC. V and J are TRBV6-1 and TRBJ2-5; the match to TRBD2 covers 8 bases. CDR1 is MNHNS, CDR2 SASEGT, per germline. Trimming cost V 5 bases and J 6 bases; bases outside gene matches: 11. The CDR3 runs 15 residues.

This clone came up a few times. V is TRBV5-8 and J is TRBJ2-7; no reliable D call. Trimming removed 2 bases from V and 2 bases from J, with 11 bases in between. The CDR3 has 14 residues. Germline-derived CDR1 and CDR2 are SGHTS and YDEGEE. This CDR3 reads CASSLQPSTYEQYF. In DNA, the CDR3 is TGTGCCAGCAGCTTACAACCCTCGACCTACGAGCAGTACTTC.

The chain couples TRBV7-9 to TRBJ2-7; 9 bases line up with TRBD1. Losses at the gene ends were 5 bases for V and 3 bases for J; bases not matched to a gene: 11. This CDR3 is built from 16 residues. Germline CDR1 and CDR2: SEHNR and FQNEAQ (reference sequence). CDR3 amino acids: CASSQSPGTGNYEQYF. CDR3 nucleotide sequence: TGTGCCAGCAGCCAATCCCCCGGGACAGGGAACTACGAGCAGTACTTC.

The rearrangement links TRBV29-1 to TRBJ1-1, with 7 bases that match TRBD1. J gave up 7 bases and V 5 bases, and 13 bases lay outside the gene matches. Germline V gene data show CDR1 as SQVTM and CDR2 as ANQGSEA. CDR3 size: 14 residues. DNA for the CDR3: TGCAGCGTTCCCCCTGGACAGGTCGTAGGTGAAGCTTTCTTT. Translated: CSVPPGQVVGEAFF. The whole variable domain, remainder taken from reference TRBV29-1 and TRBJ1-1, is SAVISQKPSRDICQRGTSLTIQCQVDSQVTMMFWYRQQPGQSLTLIATANQGSEATYESGFVIDKFPISRPNLTFSTLTVSNMSPEDSSIYLCSVPPGQVVGEAFFGQGTRLTVV.

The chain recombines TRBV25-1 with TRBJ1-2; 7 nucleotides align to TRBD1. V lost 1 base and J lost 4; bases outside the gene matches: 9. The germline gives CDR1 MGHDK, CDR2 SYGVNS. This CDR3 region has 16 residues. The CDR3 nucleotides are TGTGCCAGCAGTGAATCCGAGTTTCGGGACAGCTATGGCTACACCTTC. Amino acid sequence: CASSESEFRDSYGYTF.

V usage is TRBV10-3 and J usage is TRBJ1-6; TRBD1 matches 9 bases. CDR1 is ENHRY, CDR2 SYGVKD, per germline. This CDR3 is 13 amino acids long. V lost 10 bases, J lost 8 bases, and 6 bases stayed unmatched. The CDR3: CATSGQGDSPLHF. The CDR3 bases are TGTGCCACCTCGGGACAGGGCGATTCACCCCTCCACTTT.

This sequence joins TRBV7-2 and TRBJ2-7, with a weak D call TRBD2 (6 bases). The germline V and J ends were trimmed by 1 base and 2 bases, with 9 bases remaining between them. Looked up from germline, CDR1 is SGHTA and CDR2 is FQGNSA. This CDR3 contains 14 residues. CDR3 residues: CASSLGLGTYEQYF. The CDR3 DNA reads TGTGCCAGCAGCTTAGGACTAGGGACCTACGAGCAGTACTTC.

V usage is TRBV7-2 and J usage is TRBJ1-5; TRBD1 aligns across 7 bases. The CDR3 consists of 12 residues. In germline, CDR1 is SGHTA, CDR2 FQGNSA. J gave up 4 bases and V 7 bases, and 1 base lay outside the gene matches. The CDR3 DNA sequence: TGTGCCAGCACGACAGGGAATCAGCCCCAGCATTTT. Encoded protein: CASTTGNQPQHF.

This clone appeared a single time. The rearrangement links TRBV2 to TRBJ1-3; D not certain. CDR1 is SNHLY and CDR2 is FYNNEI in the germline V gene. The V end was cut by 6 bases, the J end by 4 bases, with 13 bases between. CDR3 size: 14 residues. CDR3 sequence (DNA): TGTGCCAGCAGAGTTTTCGCGGGCGGAAACACCATATATTTT. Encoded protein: CASRVFAGGNTIYF.

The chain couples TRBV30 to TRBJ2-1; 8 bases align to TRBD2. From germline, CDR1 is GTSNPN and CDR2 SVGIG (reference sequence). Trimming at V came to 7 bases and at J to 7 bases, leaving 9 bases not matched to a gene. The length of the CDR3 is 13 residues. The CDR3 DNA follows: TGTGCCTCCTCGGGACTAGTTACAAATGAGCAGTTCTTC. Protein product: CASSGLVTNEQFF.

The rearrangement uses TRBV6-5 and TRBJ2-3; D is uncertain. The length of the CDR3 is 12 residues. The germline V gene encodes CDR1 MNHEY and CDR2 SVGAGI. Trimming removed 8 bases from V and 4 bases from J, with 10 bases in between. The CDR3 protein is CASSSAADTQYF. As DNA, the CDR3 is TGTGCCAGCTCCTCCGCGGCAGATACGCAGTATTTT.

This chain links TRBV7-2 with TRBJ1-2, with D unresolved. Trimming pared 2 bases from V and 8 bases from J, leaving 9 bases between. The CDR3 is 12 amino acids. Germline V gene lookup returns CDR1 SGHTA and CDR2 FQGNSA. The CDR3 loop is CASSLMGEGYTF. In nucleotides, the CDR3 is TGTGCCAGCAGCTTAATGGGCGAGGGCTACACCTTC.

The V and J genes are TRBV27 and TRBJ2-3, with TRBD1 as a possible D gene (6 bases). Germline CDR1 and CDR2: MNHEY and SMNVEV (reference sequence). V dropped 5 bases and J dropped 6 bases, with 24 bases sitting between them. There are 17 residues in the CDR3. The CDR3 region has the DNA TGTGCCAGCAGTCACCGCCGGGACACCGCCGCCCGGGATACGCAGTATTTT. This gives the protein CASSHRRDTAARDTQYF.